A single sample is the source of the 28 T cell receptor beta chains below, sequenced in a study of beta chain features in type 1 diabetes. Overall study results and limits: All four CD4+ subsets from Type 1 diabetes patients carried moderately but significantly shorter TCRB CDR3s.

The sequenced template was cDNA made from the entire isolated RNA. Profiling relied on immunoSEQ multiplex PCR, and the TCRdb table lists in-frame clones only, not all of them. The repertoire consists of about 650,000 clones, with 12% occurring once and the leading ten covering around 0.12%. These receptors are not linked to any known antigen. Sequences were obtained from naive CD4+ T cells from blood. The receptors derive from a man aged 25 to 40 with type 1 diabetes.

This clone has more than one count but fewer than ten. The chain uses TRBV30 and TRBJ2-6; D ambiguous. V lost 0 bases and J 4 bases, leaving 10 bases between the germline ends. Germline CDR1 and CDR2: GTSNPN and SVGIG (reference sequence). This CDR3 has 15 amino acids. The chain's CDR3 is CAWSVYLAGANVLTF. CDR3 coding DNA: TGTGCCTGGAGTGTCTACTTGGCGGGGGCCAACGTCCTGACTTTC.

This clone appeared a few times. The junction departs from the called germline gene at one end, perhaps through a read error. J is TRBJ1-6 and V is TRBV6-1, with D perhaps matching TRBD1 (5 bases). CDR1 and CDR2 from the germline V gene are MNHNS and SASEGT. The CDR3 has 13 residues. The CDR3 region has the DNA TGTGCCAGCAGTGAAGGAATCTGGGGCCACGGACGCTTT. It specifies CASSEGIWGHGRF.

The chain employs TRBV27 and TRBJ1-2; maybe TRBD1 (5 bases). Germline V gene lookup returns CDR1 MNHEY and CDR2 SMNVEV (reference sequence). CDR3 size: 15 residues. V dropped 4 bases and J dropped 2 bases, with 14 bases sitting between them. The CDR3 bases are TGTGCCAGCAGTTCCGCAGGGTCTGGGAACTATGGCTACACCTTC. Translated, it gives CASSSAGSGNYGYTF.

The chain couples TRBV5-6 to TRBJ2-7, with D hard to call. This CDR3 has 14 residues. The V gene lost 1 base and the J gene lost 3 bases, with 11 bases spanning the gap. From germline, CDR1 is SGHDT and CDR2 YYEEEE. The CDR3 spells CASSLRAGSYEQYF. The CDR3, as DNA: TGTGCCAGCAGCTTGAGGGCAGGAAGCTACGAGCAGTACTTC.

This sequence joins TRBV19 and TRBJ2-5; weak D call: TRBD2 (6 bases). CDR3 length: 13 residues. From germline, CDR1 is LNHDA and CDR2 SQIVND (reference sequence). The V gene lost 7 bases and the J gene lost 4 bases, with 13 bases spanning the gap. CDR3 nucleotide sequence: TGTGCCAGTAAGCGGGTAGGGGTAGAGACCCAGTACTTC. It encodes CASKRVGVETQYF.

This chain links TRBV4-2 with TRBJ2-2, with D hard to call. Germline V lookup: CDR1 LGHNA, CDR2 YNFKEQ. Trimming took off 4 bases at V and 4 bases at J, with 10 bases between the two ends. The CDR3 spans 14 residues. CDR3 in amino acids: CASSPEVVTGELFF. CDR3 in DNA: TGTGCCAGCAGCCCAGAGGTGGTCACCGGGGAGCTGTTTTTT.

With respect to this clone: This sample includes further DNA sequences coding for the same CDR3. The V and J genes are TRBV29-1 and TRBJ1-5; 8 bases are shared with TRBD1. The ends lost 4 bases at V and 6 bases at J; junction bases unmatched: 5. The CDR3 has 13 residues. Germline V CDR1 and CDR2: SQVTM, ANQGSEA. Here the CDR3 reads CSVGPGGGQPQHF. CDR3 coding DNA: TGCAGCGTTGGGCCAGGGGGCGGTCAGCCCCAGCATTTT.

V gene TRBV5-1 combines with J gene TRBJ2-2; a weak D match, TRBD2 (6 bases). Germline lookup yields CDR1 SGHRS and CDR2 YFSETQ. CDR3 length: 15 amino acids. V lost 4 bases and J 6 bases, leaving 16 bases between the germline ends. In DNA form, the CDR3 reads TGCGCCAGCAGCCCGGAGGGGAGGATGGCCGGGGAGCTGTTTTTT. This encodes CASSPEGRMAGELFF.

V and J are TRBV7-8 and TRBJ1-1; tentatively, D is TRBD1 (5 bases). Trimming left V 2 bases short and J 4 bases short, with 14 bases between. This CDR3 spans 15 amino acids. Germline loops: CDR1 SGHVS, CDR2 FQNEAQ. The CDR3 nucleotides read TGTGCCAGCAGCTTATCCAGGGAACTAAGCACTGAAGCTTTCTTT. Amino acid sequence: CASSLSRELSTEAFF.

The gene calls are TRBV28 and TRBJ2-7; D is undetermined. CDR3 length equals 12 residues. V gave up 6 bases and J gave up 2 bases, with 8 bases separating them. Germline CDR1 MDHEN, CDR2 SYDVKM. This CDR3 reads CASSGWPYEQYF. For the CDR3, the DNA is TGTGCCAGCAGCGGTTGGCCCTACGAGCAGTACTTC.

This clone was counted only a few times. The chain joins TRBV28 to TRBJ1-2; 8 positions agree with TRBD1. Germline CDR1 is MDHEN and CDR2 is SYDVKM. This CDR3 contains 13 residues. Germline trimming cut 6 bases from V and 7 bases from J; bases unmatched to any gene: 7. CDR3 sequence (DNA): TGTGCCAGCAGCTCGGGACAGGACATTGGCTACACCTTC. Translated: CASSSGQDIGYTF.

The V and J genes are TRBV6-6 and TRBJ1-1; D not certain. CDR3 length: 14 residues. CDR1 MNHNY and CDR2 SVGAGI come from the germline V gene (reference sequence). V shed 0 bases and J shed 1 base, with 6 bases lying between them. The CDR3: CASSYSFGNTEAFF. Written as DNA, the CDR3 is TGTGCCAGCAGTTACTCGTTCGGGAACACTGAAGCTTTCTTT.

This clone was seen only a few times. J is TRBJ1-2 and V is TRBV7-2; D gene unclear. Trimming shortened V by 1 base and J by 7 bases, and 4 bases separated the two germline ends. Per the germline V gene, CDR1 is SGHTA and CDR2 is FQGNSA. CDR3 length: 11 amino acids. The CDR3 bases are TGTGCCAGCAGCTTAGTGGGTGGCTACACCTTC. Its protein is CASSLVGGYTF.

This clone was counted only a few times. The CDR3 sequence is CASSYTGPGDEQYF. CDR3 sequence (DNA): TGTGCCAGCAGTTACACGGGCCCGGGGGACGAGCAGTACTTC. This chain links TRBV6-6 with TRBJ2-7, with D possibly matching TRBD2 (6 bases). Trimming left V 2 bases short and J 5 bases short, with 13 bases between. The CDR3 covers 14 residues. The germline V gene encodes CDR1 MNHNY and CDR2 SVGAGI (reference sequence).

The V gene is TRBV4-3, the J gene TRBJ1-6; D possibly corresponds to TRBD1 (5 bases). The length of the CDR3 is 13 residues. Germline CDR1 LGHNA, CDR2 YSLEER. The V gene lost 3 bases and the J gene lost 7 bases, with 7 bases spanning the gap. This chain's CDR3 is CASSQGENSPLHF. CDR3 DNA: TGCGCCAGCAGCCAGGGGGAGAATTCACCCCTCCACTTT.

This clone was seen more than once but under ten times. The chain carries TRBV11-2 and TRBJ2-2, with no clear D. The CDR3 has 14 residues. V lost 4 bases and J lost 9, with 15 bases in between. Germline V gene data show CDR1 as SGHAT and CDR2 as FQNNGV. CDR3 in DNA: TGTGCCAGCAGCTCAAACGAGGCCGGCCGGGAGCTGTTTTTT. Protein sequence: CASSSNEAGRELFF. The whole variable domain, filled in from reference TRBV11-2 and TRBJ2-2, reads EAGVAQSPRYKIIEKRQSVAFWCNPISGHATLYWYQQILGQGPKLLIQFQNNGVVDDSQLPKDRFSAERLKGVDSTLKIQPAKLEDSAVYLCASSSNEAGRELFFGEGSRLTVL.

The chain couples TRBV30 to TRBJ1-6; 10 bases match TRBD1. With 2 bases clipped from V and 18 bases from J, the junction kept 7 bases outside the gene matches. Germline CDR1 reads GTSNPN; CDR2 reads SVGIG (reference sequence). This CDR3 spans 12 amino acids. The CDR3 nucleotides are TGTGCCTGGAGTTTGGGACAGGGGTCCTACCACTTT. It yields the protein CAWSLGQGSYHF. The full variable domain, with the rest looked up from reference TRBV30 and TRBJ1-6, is SQTIHQWPATLVQPVGSPLSLECTVEGTSNPNLYWYRQAAGRGLQLLFYSVGIGQISSEVPQNLSASRPQDRQFILSSKKLLLSDSGFYLCAWSLGQGSYHFGNGTRLTVT.

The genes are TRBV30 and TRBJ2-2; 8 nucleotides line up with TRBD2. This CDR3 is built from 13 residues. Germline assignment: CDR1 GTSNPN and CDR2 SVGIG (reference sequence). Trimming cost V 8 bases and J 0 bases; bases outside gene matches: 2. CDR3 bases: TGTGCCGTCGGGGGGGCGAACACCGGGGAGCTGTTTTTT. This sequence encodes CAVGGANTGELFF.

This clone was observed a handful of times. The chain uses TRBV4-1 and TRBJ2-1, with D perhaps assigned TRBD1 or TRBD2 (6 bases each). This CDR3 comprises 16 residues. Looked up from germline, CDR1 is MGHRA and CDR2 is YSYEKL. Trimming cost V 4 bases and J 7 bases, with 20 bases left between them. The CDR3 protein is CASSLGNGGLGNEQFF. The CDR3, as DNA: TGCGCCAGCAGCCTGGGGAACGGGGGCCTGGGAAATGAGCAGTTCTTC.

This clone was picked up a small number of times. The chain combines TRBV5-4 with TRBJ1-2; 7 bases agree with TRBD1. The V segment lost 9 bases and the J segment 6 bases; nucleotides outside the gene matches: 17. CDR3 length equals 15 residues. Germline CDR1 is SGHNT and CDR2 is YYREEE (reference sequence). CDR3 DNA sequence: TGTGCCACCACCAACAGGGGAGGATTAATCGATGGCTACACCTTC. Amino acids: CATTNRGGLIDGYTF.

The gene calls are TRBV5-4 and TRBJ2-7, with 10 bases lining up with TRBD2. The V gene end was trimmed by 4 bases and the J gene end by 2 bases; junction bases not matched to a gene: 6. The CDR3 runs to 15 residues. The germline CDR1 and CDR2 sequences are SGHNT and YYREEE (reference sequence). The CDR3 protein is CASSPPTSGAYEQYF. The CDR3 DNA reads TGTGCCAGCAGCCCCCCCACTAGCGGGGCCTACGAGCAGTACTTC.

For the CDR3, the DNA is TGTGCCAGCAGCTTGGAAGTACAGGGTCGAGAAAAACTGTTTTTT. Translating it yields CASSLEVQGREKLFF. The chain links TRBV5-4 to TRBJ1-4, with a possible D match to TRBD1 (6 bases). The CDR3 length is 15 residues. Germline V gene data show CDR1 as SGHNT and CDR2 as YYREEE (reference sequence). The V and J ends lost 0 bases and 8 bases respectively, with 14 bases between them. Supplemented by reference TRBV5-4 and TRBJ1-4, the full variable domain reads ETGVTQSPTHLIKTRGQQVTLRCSSQSGHNTVSWYQQALGQGPQFIFQYYREEENGRGNFPPRFSGLQFPNYSSELNVNALELDDSALYLCASSLEVQGREKLFFGSGTQLSVL.

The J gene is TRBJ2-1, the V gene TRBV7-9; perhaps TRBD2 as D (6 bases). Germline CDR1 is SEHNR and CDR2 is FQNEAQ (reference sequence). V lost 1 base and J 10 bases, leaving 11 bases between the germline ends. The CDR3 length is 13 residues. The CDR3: CASSLVEGQEQFF. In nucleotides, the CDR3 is TGTGCCAGCAGCTTAGTGGAGGGGCAGGAGCAGTTCTTC.

The CDR3 bases are TGTGCCAGCTCACCAGGGGCGATTGAAGCTTTCTTT. Translation: CASSPGAIEAFF. The chain employs TRBV18 and TRBJ1-1, with TRBD1 as a possible D gene (5 bases). Germline CDR1 is KGHSH and CDR2 is LQKENI. The CDR3 has 12 residues. Between the trimmed V and J ends, which lost 2 bases and 7 bases, there was a span of 8 bases.

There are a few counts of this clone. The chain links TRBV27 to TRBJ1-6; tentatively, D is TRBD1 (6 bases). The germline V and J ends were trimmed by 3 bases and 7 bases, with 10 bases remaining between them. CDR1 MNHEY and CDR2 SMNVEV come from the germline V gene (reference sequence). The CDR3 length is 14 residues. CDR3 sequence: CASSFTQGNSPLHF. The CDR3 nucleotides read TGTGCCAGCAGTTTTACGCAGGGGAATTCACCCCTCCACTTT.

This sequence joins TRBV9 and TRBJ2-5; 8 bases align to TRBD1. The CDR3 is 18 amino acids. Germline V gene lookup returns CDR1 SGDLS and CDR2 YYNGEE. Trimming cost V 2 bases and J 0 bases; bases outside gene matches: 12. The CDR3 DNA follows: TGTGCCAGCAGCGTTACCGATAGACAGGGGCGGGACCAAGAGACCCAGTACTTC. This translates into CASSVTDRQGRDQETQYF.

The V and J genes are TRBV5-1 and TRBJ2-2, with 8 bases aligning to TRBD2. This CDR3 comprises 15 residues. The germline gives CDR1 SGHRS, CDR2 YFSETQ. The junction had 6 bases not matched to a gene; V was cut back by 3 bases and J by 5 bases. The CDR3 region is CASSSGTRRTGELFF. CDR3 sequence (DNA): TGCGCCAGCAGCTCCGGGACTAGAAGAACCGGGGAGCTGTTTTTT.

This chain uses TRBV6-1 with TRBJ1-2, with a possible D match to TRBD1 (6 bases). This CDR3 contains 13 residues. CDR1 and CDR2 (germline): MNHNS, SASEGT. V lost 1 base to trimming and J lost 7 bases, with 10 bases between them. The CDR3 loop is CASSEGTALGYTF. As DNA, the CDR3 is TGTGCCAGCAGTGAAGGGACAGCCCTTGGCTACACCTTC.